Below, 32 T cell receptor beta chains from the same sample are listed, as sequenced in a study of control samples from healthy donors and cancer patients. Sequenced by immunoSEQ multiplex PCR; TCRdb stores in-frame clones only, minus some. Of 170,000 or so clones detected, approximately 96% appear once; the ten largest clones hold around 9.3%. Sequencing was performed on blood. The receptors stem from a woman aged 40 to 49 in good health.

This clone was detected once. V gene TRBV6-2 or TRBV6-3 combines with J gene TRBJ2-1; D unresolved. The germline gives CDR1 MNHEY, CDR2 SVGEGT. V lost 2 bases, J lost 0 bases, and 14 bases lay in between. The CDR3 is made up of 17 amino acids. The CDR3 sequence: CASSYALDFSSYNEQFF. The CDR3 DNA sequence: TGTGCCAGCAGTTACGCCCTCGACTTTAGCTCCTACAATGAGCAGTTCTTC.

This chain links TRBV4-3 with TRBJ2-1; the match to TRBD2 covers 12 bases. The germline CDR1 and CDR2 sequences are LGHNA and YSLEER. This CDR3 spans 15 amino acids. V was pared by 1 base and J by 6 bases, with 1 base of the junction left unmatched. In nucleotides, the CDR3 is TGCGCCAGCAGCCAAGGACTAGCGGGAGCCAATGAGCAGTTCTTC. Its protein product is CASSQGLAGANEQFF.

The chain carries TRBV7-8 and TRBJ1-2; D remains ambiguous. The CDR3 extends over 13 amino acids. Looked up from germline, CDR1 is SGHVS and CDR2 is FQNEAQ. V lost 5 bases and J lost 2, with 9 bases in between. CDR3 nucleotides: TGTGCCAGCAGCCTCTACCCGAACTATGGCTACACCTTC. It is translated as CASSLYPNYGYTF. The full variable domain, rest sourced from reference TRBV7-8 and TRBJ1-2, is GAGVSQSPRYKVAKRGQDVALRCDPISGHVSLFWYQQALGQGPEFLTYFQNEAQLDKSGLPSDRFFAERPEGSVSTLKIQRTQQEDSAVYLCASSLYPNYGYTFGSGTRLTVV.

This rearrangement joins TRBV5-6 to TRBJ2-7; 10 positions match TRBD1. Germline V gene sequence: CDR1 SGHDT, CDR2 YYEEEE. The V gene end was trimmed by 4 bases and the J gene end by 3 bases; junction bases not matched to a gene: 4. The CDR3 has 14 residues. CDR3 sequence: CASSTGTGVYEQYF. CDR3 nucleotides: TGTGCCAGCAGCACCGGGACAGGGGTCTACGAGCAGTACTTC.

This rearrangement joins TRBV12-3 or TRBV12-4 to TRBJ2-5; TRBD2 matches 9 bases. The CDR3 has 13 amino acids. J lost 4 bases, V lost 6 bases, and 3 bases had no gene match. The CDR3 DNA reads TGTGCCAGCAGACGCGGGGGGGGAGAGACCCAGTACTTC. As protein: CASRRGGGETQYF.

The V gene is TRBV4-3, the J gene TRBJ1-2; tentative D call: TRBD1 (6 bases). CDR1 LGHNA and CDR2 YSLEER come from the germline V gene. The CDR3 has 15 amino acids. V lost 0 bases, J lost 0 bases, and 8 bases lay in between. Here the CDR3 DNA reads TGCGCCAGCAGCCAAGAGACAGGCGCTAACTATGGCTACACCTTC. Amino acid sequence: CASSQETGANYGYTF.

This chain uses TRBV15 with TRBJ2-1, with unresolved D. V gave up 1 base and J gave up 7 bases, with 5 bases separating them. In germline, CDR1 is LNHNV, CDR2 YYDKDF (reference sequence). The CDR3 length is 12 residues. This CDR3 is CATSRARNEQFF. In nucleotides, the CDR3 is TGTGCCACCAGCAGAGCTAGGAATGAGCAGTTCTTC. Using reference TRBV15 and TRBJ2-1 for the parts outside the CDR3, the full variable domain is DAMVIQNPRYQVTQFGKPVTLSCSQTLNHNVMYWYQQKSSQAPKLLFHYYDKDFNNEADTPDNFQSRRPNTSFCFLDIRSPGLGDTAMYLCATSRARNEQFFGPGTRLTVL.

This clone was seen only once. The chain uses TRBV5-1 and TRBJ2-3; D unclear. Germline V CDR1 and CDR2: SGHRS, YFSETQ. CDR3 size: 15 residues. Trimming stripped 0 bases from V and 2 bases from J, with 10 bases between. The CDR3 region has the DNA TGCGCCAGCAGCTTGGCGACGGTAGTCACAGATACGCAGTATTTT. Translated: CASSLATVVTDTQYF.

The chain recombines TRBV5-5 with TRBJ1-2, with 7 bases that match TRBD1. Germline assignment: CDR1 SGHKS and CDR2 YYEKEE (reference sequence). J lost 2 bases, V lost 4 bases, and 11 bases had no gene match. The CDR3 has 16 residues. This CDR3 reads CASSGAGGLGNYGYTF. The CDR3 bases are TGTGCCAGCAGCGGGGCAGGGGGGCTTGGGAACTATGGCTACACCTTC.

The genes are TRBV19 and TRBJ1-2; weak D call: TRBD1 (6 bases). This CDR3 comprises 12 residues. The germline V and J ends were trimmed by 6 bases and 5 bases, with 10 bases remaining between them. Germline CDR1 reads LNHDA; CDR2 reads SQIVND (reference sequence). CDR3 in DNA: TGTGCCAGTAGAAACAGGGCGTATGGCTACACCTTC. Translated: CASRNRAYGYTF.

The V and J genes are TRBV2 and TRBJ2-5; no clear D. CDR1 and CDR2 (germline): SNHLY, FYNNEI. The V gene lost 5 bases and the J gene lost 1 base, with 11 bases spanning the gap. The CDR3 is made up of 14 amino acids. The CDR3 loop is CASSRLQTQETQYF. The CDR3 DNA is TGTGCCAGCAGTCGCTTACAGACCCAAGAGACCCAGTACTTC. Supplemented by reference TRBV2 and TRBJ2-5, the full variable domain reads EPEVTQTPSHQVTQMGQEVILRCVPISNHLYFYWYRQILGQKVEFLVSFYNNEISEKSEIFDDQFSVERPDGSNFTLKIRSTKLEDSAMYFCASSRLQTQETQYFGPGTRLLVL.

The rearrangement links TRBV5-1 to TRBJ2-3; D possibly corresponds to TRBD1 (6 bases). Germline V gene sequence: CDR1 SGHRS, CDR2 YFSETQ. Trimming took off 4 bases at V and 0 bases at J, with 12 bases between the two ends. This CDR3 has 15 residues. CDR3 residues: CASSLQGQSTDTQYF. CDR3 nucleotides: TGCGCCAGCAGCCTCCAAGGACAGAGCACAGATACGCAGTATTTT.

The gene calls are TRBV7-2 and TRBJ2-7, with a possible D match to TRBD1 (5 bases). Trimming removed 0 bases from V and 3 bases from J, with 12 bases in between. The CDR3 has 15 residues. The germline CDR1 and CDR2 sequences are SGHTA and FQGNSA. CDR3 sequence: CASSLALDSFYEQYF. CDR3 sequence (DNA): TGTGCCAGCAGCTTAGCCCTAGACAGCTTCTACGAGCAGTACTTC.

The chain has TRBV13 and TRBJ1-1; D not resolved. The CDR3 runs 15 residues. V lost 2 bases to trimming and J lost 1 base, with 11 bases between them. Germline V gene sequence: CDR1 PRHDT, CDR2 FYEKMQ (reference sequence). The DNA of the CDR3 is TGTGCCAGCAGCTTATTGGCCCCTGGGAACACTGAAGCTTTCTTT. The encoded protein is CASSLLAPGNTEAFF. Together with reference TRBV13 and TRBJ1-1, the CDR3 gives the full variable domain: AAGVIQSPRHLIKEKRETATLKCYPIPRHDTVYWYQQGPGQDPQFLISFYEKMQSDKGSIPDRFSAQQFSDYHSELNMSSLELGDSALYFCASSLLAPGNTEAFFGQGTRLTVV.

This rearrangement joins TRBV4-3 to TRBJ2-5; D may be TRBD1 or TRBD2 (6 bases each). V dropped 5 bases and J dropped 5 bases, with 12 bases sitting between them. Germline V gene lookup returns CDR1 LGHNA and CDR2 YSLEER. This CDR3 has 13 amino acids. As DNA, the CDR3 is TGCGCCAGCAGCGTGGGGGGCGGGGAGACCCAGTACTTC. Protein: CASSVGGGETQYF.

The chain uses TRBV30 and TRBJ1-2; D is possibly TRBD1 (5 bases). CDR1 GTSNPN and CDR2 SVGIG come from the germline V gene (reference sequence). Trimming took off 0 bases at V and 8 bases at J, with 19 bases between the two ends. The CDR3 spans 15 residues. The CDR3 region is CAWSVGLRVIRGYTF. CDR3 nucleotides: TGTGCCTGGAGTGTAGGTCTCAGGGTGATCCGCGGCTACACCTTC. The entire variable domain, with the rest obtained from reference TRBV30 and TRBJ1-2, is as follows: SQTIHQWPATLVQPVGSPLSLECTVEGTSNPNLYWYRQAAGRGLQLLFYSVGIGQISSEVPQNLSASRPQDRQFILSSKKLLLSDSGFYLCAWSVGLRVIRGYTFGSGTRLTVV.

The rearrangement uses TRBV7-2 and TRBJ2-5; no reliable D call. The CDR3 length is 15 residues. Germline lookup yields CDR1 SGHTA and CDR2 FQGNSA. Trimming took off 5 bases at V and 5 bases at J, with 18 bases between the two ends. CDR3 sequence reads: CASSPMIAVVETQYF. The CDR3, as DNA: TGTGCCAGCAGCCCAATGATTGCGGTAGTGGAGACCCAGTACTTC.

V is TRBV5-1 and J is TRBJ1-1; TRBD1 matches at 8 bases. V shed 4 bases, J shed 4 bases, and the junction held 18 bases outside the gene matches. There are 18 residues in the CDR3. Germline CDR1 reads SGHRS; CDR2 reads YFSETQ. CDR3 region: CASSRQGAQQGGGTEAFF. CDR3 DNA sequence: TGCGCCAGCAGCCGCCAAGGGGCGCAACAGGGGGGGGGCACTGAAGCTTTCTTT. Full variable domain (rest looked up from reference TRBV5-1 and TRBJ1-1): KAGVTQTPRYLIKTRGQQVTLSCSPISGHRSVSWYQQTPGQGLQFLFEYFSETQRNKGNFPGRFSGRQFSNSRSEMNVSTLELGDSALYLCASSRQGAQQGGGTEAFFGQGTRLTVV.

CDR3 loop: CASSFTSGTSGADIQYF. The CDR3 DNA sequence: TGTGCCAGCAGCTTTACCTCCGGGACTAGCGGGGCAGACATTCAGTACTTC. The chain joins TRBV11-2 to TRBJ2-4; the match to TRBD2 covers 13 bases. Trimming took 3 bases from V and 8 from J; bases not matched to a gene: 10. Germline V CDR1 and CDR2: SGHAT, FQNNGV. This CDR3 comprises 17 residues.

This clone was seen a single time. The V gene is TRBV7-2, the J gene TRBJ2-1; 7 nucleotides agree with TRBD2. After removal of 7 bases from V and 2 bases from J, the junction contained 8 bases not matched to a gene. Looked up from germline, CDR1 is SGHTA and CDR2 is FQGNSA. The CDR3 consists of 15 residues. In DNA form, the CDR3 reads TGTGCCAGCATCCTGAACAGCGGGGCCTACAATGAGCAGTTCTTC. Protein: CASILNSGAYNEQFF.

The J gene is TRBJ1-1, the V gene TRBV7-2; D is undetermined. CDR1 is SGHTA and CDR2 is FQGNSA in the germline V gene. Between the trimmed V and J ends, which lost 6 bases and 5 bases, there was a span of 16 bases. The CDR3 is 14 residues long. The CDR3 region is CASRFRAPSTEAFF. The CDR3 DNA reads TGTGCCAGCAGATTCCGGGCCCCGAGTACTGAAGCTTTCTTT.

CDR3 sequence reads: CASSQAPQGQETQYF. The CDR3 nucleotides are TGTGCCAGTAGCCAAGCCCCACAGGGTCAGGAGACCCAGTACTTC. The chain carries TRBV19 and TRBJ2-5, with D perhaps TRBD1 (6 bases). Trimming left V 6 bases short and J 5 bases short, with 19 bases between. The CDR3 spans 15 residues. The germline V gene has CDR1 LNHDA and CDR2 SQIVND (reference sequence).

This sequence joins TRBV2 and TRBJ1-1; TRBD1 aligns across 8 bases. Trimming removed 6 bases from V and 6 bases from J; junction bases left unmatched: 3. The CDR3 is 12 amino acids. CDR1 SNHLY and CDR2 FYNNEI come from the germline V gene. The CDR3 DNA reads TGTGCCAGCAGGCAGGGGGCGCCTGAAGCTTTCTTT. It encodes CASRQGAPEAFF.

This rearrangement joins TRBV29-1 to TRBJ2-1; the D gene could be TRBD1 or TRBD2 (5 bases each). Germline V gives CDR1 SQVTM, CDR2 ANQGSEA. The CDR3 covers 13 residues. The V gene lost 1 base and the J gene lost 14 bases, with 18 bases spanning the gap. CDR3 DNA sequence: TGCAGCGTTGAAGGACGTACTGGGGGTGGGGAGTTCTTC. Encoded protein: CSVEGRTGGGEFF.

The chain's CDR3 is CSVRTSNQPQHF. DNA of the CDR3: TGCAGCGTTCGGACCAGCAATCAGCCCCAGCATTTT. The chain carries TRBV29-1 and TRBJ1-5; no definite D call. CDR3 size: 12 residues. Germline CDR1 SQVTM, CDR2 ANQGSEA. V was shortened by 5 bases and J by 1 base, with 6 bases between the two germline ends.

The genes are TRBV30 and TRBJ1-2; D is undetermined. V was clipped by 2 bases and J by 6 bases, with 10 bases between them. The germline CDR1 and CDR2 sequences are GTSNPN and SVGIG (reference sequence). CDR3 size: 12 residues. The DNA for the CDR3 is TGTGCCTGGAGTCTCCGGGCCCATGGCTACACCTTC. It is translated as CAWSLRAHGYTF. Supplemented by reference TRBV30 and TRBJ1-2, the full variable domain reads SQTIHQWPATLVQPVGSPLSLECTVEGTSNPNLYWYRQAAGRGLQLLFYSVGIGQISSEVPQNLSASRPQDRQFILSSKKLLLSDSGFYLCAWSLRAHGYTFGSGTRLTVV.

The CDR3 region has the DNA TGTGCCAGCAGCTTAGAGCCGGGGGCGAACACTGAAGCTTTCTTT. This sequence encodes CASSLEPGANTEAFF. V is TRBV7-2 and J is TRBJ1-1, with a tentative D call TRBD1 (6 bases). This CDR3 is 15 amino acids long. Germline CDR1 and CDR2: SGHTA and FQGNSA. V lost 1 base to trimming and J lost 1 base, with 10 bases between them.

This chain joins TRBV5-1 and TRBJ2-7; 9 nucleotides align to TRBD1. The trim removed 4 bases at V and 1 base at J, leaving 6 bases unmatched. Germline CDR1 is SGHRS and CDR2 is YFSETQ. There are 15 residues in the CDR3. CDR3 sequence: CASSRGQGASYEQYF. The CDR3 DNA follows: TGCGCCAGCAGCCGGGGACAGGGTGCGTCCTACGAGCAGTACTTC.

The chain employs TRBV6-5 and TRBJ2-1, with D hard to call. The CDR3 spans 15 residues. Germline loops: CDR1 MNHEY, CDR2 SVGAGI. The V end was cut by 5 bases, the J end by 0 bases, with 11 bases between. The CDR3 bases are TGTGCCAGCAGTAGCCTCGCGGTCTCCTACAATGAGCAGTTCTTC. Residues: CASSSLAVSYNEQFF.

This rearrangement joins TRBV11-1 to TRBJ2-7; the D gene is possibly TRBD1 (6 bases). Trimming removed 1 base from V and 6 bases from J, with 16 bases in between. CDR1 and CDR2 (germline): SGHAT, FQDESV (reference sequence). CDR3 length: 15 residues. Written as DNA, the CDR3 is TGTGCCAGCAGCTTAGTACAGGGAAGTTCCACCGAGCAGTACTTC. Protein product: CASSLVQGSSTEQYF.

V is TRBV19 and J is TRBJ1-5, with 7 bases that match TRBD1. The CDR3 is 16 residues long. CDR1 and CDR2 from the germline V gene are LNHDA and SQIVND (reference sequence). The ends lost 1 base at V and 7 bases at J; junction bases unmatched: 10. In DNA form, the CDR3 reads TGTGCCAGTAGTATAGGGCAGGGGGGGGTCTCCCAGCCCCAGCATTTT. Its translation: CASSIGQGGVSQPQHF.

V gene TRBV7-2 combines with J gene TRBJ1-5; D not certain. V was clipped by 1 base and J by 3 bases, with 10 bases between them. The CDR3 spans 15 residues. Germline V lookup: CDR1 SGHTA, CDR2 FQGNSA. CDR3 DNA sequence: TGTGCCAGCAGCTTAGTTACGTCTAACAATCAGCCCCAGCATTTT. Its protein is CASSLVTSNNQPQHF.